This T cell receptor beta chain was found in a study of T cells after somatic rescue of genetic block. The protocol was immunoSEQ multiplex PCR, while the TCRdb copy is restricted to in-frame clones and leaves out a portion. The sample has 110,000 or so clones, around 90% seen once. V gave up 6 bases and J gave up 7 bases; unmatched junction bases: 9. The CDR3 consists of 14 residues. Looked up from germline, CDR1 is MNHEY and CDR2 is SMNVEV (reference sequence). The clonotype originates from a young woman. This rearrangement joins TRBV27 to TRBJ2-1, with TRBD2 matching 7 bases. Material for sequencing was peripheral blood mononuclear cells (PBMCs). The chain's CDR3 is CASRLRDYENEQFF. As DNA, the CDR3 is TGTGCCAGCAGACTCCGGGACTACGAAAATGAGCAGTTCTTC.